This TCR beta chain was captured in a study of response to subunit inactivated influenza vaccine. A single record per CDR3 protein comes from TCRdb applying MiXCR to the RT-PCR reads. The table has some 200,000 distinct CDR3 sequences, 9.5% to 15% seen once. The CDR3 loop spans 16 amino acids. Trimming took 5 bases from V and 2 from J; bases not matched to a gene: 7. From germline, CDR1 is MDHEN and CDR2 SYDVKM. These sequences were also reported in another study, on T cells expressing NK-cell markers. As that report states: With UMIs, 5'RACE template switching was used to make TCR beta cDNA. Each TCR beta repertoire originated in sorted T cells that were CD3+CD56+NKG2C+, CD3+CD56+NKG2C- or CD3+CD56-NKG2C+. Several experiments added an anti-gamma-delta TCR antibody to sort only alpha-beta TCR T cells. NKG2C+ dominant clonotypes from roughly 6 donors made up roughly 1.0-7.5% of CD8+ T cells.

The receptor was isolated from a man between 50 and 59 years old who received an inactivated influenza vaccine. Sequencing was performed on CD8+ T cells sorted from PBMCs, taken less than 13 days after vaccination. The V call is TRBV28, the J call TRBJ2-1, with 9 positions matching TRBD2. In DNA form, the CDR3 reads TGTGCCAGCAGTCCCCGTGGCGGGAGGGCCTACAATGAGCAGTTCTTC. Translating it yields CASSPRGGRAYNEQFF.